The clone carrying this TCR beta chain was seen only a few times. What it binds is unknown. This sample stems from a study of cytomegalovirus exposure and HLA in healthy donors. This CDR3 is built from 15 residues. Per the germline V gene, CDR1 is ENHRY and CDR2 is SYGVKD. Deletions cut 0 bases from V and 5 bases from J, with 11 bases between. Both 60 Vbeta primers and 13 Jbeta primers went into the PCR. Sequenced by immunoSEQ multiplex PCR; TCRdb stores in-frame clones only, minus some. Here the sample spans 150,000 to 200,000 clones, about 71% being singletons. The donors comprised healthy bone marrow donors. General study results and limits: Productive rates of about 87% or about 30% were seen for most TCR beta V segments in an earlier analysis. By a later analysis, the bulk of CMV-associated TCR beta chains appeared HLA-restricted.

This chain links TRBV10-3 with TRBJ1-3, with unresolved D. Source material: PBMCs. The clonotype originates from a woman in her thirties in good health and CMV-seronegative. CDR3 residues: CAISESLTGRNTIYF. CDR3 nucleotides: TGTGCCATCAGTGAGTCATTAACGGGGAGAAACACCATATATTTT.